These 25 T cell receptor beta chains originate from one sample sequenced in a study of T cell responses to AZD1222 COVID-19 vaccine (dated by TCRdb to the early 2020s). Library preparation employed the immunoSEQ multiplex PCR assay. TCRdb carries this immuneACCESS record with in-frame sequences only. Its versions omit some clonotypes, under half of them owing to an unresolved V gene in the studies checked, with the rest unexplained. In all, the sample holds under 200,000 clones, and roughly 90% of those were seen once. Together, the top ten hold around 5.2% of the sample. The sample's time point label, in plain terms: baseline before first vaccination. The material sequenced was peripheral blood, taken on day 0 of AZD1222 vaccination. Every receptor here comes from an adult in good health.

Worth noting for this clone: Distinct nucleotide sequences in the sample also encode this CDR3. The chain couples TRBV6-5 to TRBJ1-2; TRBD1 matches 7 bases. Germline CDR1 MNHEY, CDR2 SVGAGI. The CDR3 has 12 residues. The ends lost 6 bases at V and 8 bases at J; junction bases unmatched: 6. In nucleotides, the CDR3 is TGTGCCAGCAGACGGACAGGCGAGGGCTACACCTTC. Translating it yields CASRRTGEGYTF.

The CDR3 DNA is TGCGCCGGCTCGTCTGAGAGCGGGAGTAATGAGCAGTTCTTC. Amino acids: CAGSSESGSNEQFF. The gene calls are TRBV4-1 and TRBJ2-1, with TRBD2 identical over 8 bases. This CDR3 is built from 14 residues. V trimming: 11 bases; J trimming: 7 bases; junction bases outside the gene matches: 13. Germline CDR1 MGHRA, CDR2 YSYEKL.

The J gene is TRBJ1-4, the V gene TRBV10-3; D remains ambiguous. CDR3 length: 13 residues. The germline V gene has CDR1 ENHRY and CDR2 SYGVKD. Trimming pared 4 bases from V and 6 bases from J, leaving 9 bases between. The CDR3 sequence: CAISAWGDEKLFF. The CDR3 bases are TGTGCCATCAGTGCCTGGGGTGATGAAAAACTGTTTTTT.

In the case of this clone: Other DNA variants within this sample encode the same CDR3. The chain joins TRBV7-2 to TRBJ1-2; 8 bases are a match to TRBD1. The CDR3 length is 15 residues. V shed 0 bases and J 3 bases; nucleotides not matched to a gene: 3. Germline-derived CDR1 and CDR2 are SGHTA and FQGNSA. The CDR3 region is CASSLAQGAYYGYTF. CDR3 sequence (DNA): TGTGCCAGCAGCTTAGCTCAGGGGGCCTACTATGGCTACACCTTC. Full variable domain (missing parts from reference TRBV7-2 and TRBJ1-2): GAGVSQSPSNKVTEKGKDVELRCDPISGHTALYWYRQSLGQGLEFLIYFQGNSAPDKSGLPSDRFSAERTGGSVSTLTIQRTQQEDSAVYLCASSLAQGAYYGYTFGSGTRLTVV.

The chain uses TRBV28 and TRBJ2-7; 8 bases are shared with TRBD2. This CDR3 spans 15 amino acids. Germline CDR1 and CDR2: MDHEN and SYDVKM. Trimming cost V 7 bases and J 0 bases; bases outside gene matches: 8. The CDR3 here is CASTMSGGTSYEQYF. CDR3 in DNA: TGTGCCAGCACAATGAGCGGGGGTACCTCCTACGAGCAGTACTTC.

The CDR3, as DNA: TGTGCCAGCAGTTTGGGGACAGGCGCTCGCGGGCAGTACTTC. It is translated as CASSLGTGARGQYF. The chain recombines TRBV28 with TRBJ2-7; 8 bases fit TRBD1. Germline assignment: CDR1 MDHEN and CDR2 SYDVKM. CDR3 size: 14 residues. Trimming removed 3 bases from V and 9 bases from J; junction bases left unmatched: 10.

Here the CDR3 DNA reads TGCAGCGTTGAAGATCAGCCGGGCCCCGTGGGTAACTATGGCTACACCTTC. Protein product: CSVEDQPGPVGNYGYTF. The J gene is TRBJ1-2, the V gene TRBV29-1; no reliable D call. This CDR3 has 17 amino acids. The germline CDR1 and CDR2 sequences are SQVTM and ANQGSEA. With 0 bases removed from V and 1 base from J, the gap between germline ends came to 18 bases. Full variable domain (rest looked up from reference TRBV29-1 and TRBJ1-2): SAVISQKPSRDICQRGTSLTIQCQVDSQVTMMFWYRQQPGQSLTLIATANQGSEATYESGFVIDKFPISRPNLTFSTLTVSNMSPEDSSIYLCSVEDQPGPVGNYGYTFGSGTRLTVV.

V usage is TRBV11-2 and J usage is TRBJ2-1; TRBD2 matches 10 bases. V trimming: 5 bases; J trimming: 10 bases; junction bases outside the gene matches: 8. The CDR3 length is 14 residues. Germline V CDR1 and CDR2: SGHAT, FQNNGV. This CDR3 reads CASSPGTSVFEQFF. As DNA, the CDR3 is TGTGCCAGCAGCCCAGGGACTAGCGTTTTCGAGCAGTTCTTC.

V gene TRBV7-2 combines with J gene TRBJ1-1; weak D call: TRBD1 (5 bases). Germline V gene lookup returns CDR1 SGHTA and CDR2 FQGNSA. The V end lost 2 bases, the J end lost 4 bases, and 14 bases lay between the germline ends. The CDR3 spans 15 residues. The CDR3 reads CASSLSGKEVTEAFF. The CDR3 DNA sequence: TGTGCCAGCAGCTTATCAGGGAAAGAGGTCACTGAAGCTTTCTTT.

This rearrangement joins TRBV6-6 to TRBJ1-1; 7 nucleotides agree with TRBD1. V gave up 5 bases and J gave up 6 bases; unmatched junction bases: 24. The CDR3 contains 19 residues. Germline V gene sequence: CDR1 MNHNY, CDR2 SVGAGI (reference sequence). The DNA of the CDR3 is TGTGCCAGCAGTCGGCCGGGACAGCCGGGGAAGGGAGGTACCGCTGAAGCTTTCTTT. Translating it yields CASSRPGQPGKGGTAEAFF.

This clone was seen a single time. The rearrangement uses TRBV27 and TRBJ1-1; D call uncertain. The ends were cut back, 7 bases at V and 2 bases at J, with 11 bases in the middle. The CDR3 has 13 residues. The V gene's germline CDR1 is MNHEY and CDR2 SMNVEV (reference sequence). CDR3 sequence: CASNRRANTEAFF. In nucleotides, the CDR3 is TGTGCCAGCAACCGACGGGCAAACACTGAAGCTTTCTTT.

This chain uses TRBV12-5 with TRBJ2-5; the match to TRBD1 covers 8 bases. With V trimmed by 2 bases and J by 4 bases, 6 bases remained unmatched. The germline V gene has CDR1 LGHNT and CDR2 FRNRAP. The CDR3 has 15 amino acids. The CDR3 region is CASGLWAGGRETQYF. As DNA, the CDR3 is TGTGCTAGTGGTTTGTGGGCAGGGGGCCGAGAGACCCAGTACTTC.

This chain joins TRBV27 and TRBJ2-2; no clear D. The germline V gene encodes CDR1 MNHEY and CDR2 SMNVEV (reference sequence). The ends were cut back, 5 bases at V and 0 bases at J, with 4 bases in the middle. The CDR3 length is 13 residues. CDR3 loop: CASSDSNTGELFF. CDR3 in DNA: TGTGCCAGCAGTGACTCGAACACCGGGGAGCTGTTTTTT.

CDR3 region: CASSYGVGGLNPANYGYTF. CDR3 in DNA: TGTGCCAGCAGTTACGGCGTGGGGGGGCTTAACCCAGCTAACTATGGCTACACCTTC. V is TRBV28 and J is TRBJ1-2, with a weak D call TRBD1 (6 bases). V was shortened by 4 bases and J by 0 bases, with 24 bases between the two germline ends. Germline V CDR1 and CDR2: MDHEN, SYDVKM. The CDR3 extends over 19 amino acids.

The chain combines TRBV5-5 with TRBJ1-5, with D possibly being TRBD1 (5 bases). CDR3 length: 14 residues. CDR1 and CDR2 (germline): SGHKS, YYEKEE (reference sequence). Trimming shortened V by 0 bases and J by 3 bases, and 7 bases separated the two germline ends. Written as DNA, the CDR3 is TGTGCCAGCAGCTTGGCCAGGGACAATCAGCCCCAGCATTTT. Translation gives CASSLARDNQPQHF.

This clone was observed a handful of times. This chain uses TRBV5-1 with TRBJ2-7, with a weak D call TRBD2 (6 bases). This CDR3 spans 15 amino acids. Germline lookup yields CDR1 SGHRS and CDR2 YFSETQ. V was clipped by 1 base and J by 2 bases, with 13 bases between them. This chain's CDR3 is CASSLRLEGTYEQYF. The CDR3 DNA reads TGCGCCAGCAGCTTGAGGTTGGAGGGGACCTACGAGCAGTACTTC. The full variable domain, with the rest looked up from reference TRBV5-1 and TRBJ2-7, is KAGVTQTPRYLIKTRGQQVTLSCSPISGHRSVSWYQQTPGQGLQFLFEYFSETQRNKGNFPGRFSGRQFSNSRSEMNVSTLELGDSALYLCASSLRLEGTYEQYFGPGTRLTVT.

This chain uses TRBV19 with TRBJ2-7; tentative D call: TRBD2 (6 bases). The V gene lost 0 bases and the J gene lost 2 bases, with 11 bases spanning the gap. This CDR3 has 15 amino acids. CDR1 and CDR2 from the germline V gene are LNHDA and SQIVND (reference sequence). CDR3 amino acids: CASSIETSAPYEQYF. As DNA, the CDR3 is TGTGCCAGTAGTATAGAGACTAGTGCCCCCTACGAGCAGTACTTC.

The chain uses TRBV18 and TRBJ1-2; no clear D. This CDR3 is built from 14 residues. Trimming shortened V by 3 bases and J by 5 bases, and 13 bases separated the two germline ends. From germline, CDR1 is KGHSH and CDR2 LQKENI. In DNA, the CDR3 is TGTGCCAGCTCACCCTCCGAGGAGGGATATGGCTACACCTTC. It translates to CASSPSEEGYGYTF. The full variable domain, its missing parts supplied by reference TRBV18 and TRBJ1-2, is NAGVMQNPRHLVRRRGQEARLRCSPMKGHSHVYWYRQLPEEGLKFMVYLQKENIIDESGMPKERFSAEFPKEGPSILRIQQVVRGDSAAYFCASSPSEEGYGYTFGSGTRLTVV.

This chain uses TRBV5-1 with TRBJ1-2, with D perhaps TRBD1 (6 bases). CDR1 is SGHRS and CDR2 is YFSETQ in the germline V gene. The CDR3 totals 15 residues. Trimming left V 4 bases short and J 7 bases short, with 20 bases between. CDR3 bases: TGCGCCAGCAGCGACTTAGGGCAGGGGATGGGTGGCTACACCTTC. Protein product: CASSDLGQGMGGYTF.

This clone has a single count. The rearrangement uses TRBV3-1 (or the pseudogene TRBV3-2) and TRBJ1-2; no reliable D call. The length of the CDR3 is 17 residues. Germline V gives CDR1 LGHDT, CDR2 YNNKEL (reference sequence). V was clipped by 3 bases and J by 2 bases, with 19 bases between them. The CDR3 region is CASSQRFRASPNYGYTF. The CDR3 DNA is TGTGCCAGCAGCCAGAGGTTCCGGGCGAGCCCCAACTATGGCTACACCTTC.

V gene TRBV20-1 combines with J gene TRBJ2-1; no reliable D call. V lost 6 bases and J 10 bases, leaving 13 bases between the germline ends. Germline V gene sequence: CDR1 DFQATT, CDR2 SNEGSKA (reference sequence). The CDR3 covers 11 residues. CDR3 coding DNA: TGCAGTGCCGACCATCGAGCCGAGCAGTTCTTC. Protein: CSADHRAEQFF.

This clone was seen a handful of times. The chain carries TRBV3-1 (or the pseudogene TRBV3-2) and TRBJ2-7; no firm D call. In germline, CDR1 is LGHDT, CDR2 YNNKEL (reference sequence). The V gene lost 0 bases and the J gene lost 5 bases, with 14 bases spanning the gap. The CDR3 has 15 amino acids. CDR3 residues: CASSQEIQKSHEQYF. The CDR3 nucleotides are TGTGCCAGCAGCCAAGAAATTCAGAAGTCTCACGAGCAGTACTTC.

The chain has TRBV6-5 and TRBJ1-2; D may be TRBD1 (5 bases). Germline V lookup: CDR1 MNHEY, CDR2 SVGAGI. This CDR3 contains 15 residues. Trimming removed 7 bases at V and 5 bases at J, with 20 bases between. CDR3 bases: TGTGCCAGCATGAGGGGAACCCTCACAGAATATGGCTACACCTTC. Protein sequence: CASMRGTLTEYGYTF.

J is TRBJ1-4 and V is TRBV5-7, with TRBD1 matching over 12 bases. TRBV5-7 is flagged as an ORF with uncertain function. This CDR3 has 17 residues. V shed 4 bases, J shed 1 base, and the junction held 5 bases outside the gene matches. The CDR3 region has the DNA TGTGCCAGCAGCGTGGGACAGGGGGCAAGAACTAATGAAAAACTGTTTTTT. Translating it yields CASSVGQGARTNEKLFF.

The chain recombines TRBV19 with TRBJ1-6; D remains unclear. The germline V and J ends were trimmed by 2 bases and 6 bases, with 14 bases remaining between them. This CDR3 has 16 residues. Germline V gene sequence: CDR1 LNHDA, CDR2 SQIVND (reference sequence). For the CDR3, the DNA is TGTGCCAGTAGTATACTTAACGTACTTGGTAATTCACCCCTCCACTTT. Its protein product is CASSILNVLGNSPLHF.